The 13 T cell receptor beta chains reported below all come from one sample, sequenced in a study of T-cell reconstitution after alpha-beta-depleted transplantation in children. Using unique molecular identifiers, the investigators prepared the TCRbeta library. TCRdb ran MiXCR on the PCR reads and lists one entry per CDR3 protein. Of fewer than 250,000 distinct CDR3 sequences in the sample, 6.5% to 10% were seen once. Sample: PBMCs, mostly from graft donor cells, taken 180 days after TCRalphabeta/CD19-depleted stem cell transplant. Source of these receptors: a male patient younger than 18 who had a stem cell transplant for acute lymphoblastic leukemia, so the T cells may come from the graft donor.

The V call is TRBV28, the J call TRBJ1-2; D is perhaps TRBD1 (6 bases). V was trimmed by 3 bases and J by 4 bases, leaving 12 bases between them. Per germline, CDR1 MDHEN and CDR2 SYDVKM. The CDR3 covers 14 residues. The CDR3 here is CASSLAGVIYGYTF. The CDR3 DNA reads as TGTGCCAGCAGTTTGGCAGGGGTGATCTATGGCTACACCTTC.

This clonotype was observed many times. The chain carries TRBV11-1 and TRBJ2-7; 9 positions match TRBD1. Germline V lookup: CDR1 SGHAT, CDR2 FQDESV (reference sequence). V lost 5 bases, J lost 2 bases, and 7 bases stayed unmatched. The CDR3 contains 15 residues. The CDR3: CASSISDRGPYEQYF. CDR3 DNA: TGTGCCAGCAGCATTTCGGACAGGGGACCCTACGAGCAGTACTTC.

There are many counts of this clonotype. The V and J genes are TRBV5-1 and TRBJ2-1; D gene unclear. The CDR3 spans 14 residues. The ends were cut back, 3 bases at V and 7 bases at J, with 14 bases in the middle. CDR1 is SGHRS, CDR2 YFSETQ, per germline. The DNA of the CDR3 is TGCGCCAGCAGCTCTCGTGTCTCTAGGAATGAGCAGTTCTTC. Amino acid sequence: CASSSRVSRNEQFF.

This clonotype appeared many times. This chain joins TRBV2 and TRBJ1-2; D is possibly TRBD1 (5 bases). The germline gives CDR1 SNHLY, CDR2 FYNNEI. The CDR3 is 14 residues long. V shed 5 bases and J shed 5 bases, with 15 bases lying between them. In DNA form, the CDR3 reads TGTGCCAGCAGTCCACCCGGGACCGAGTATGGCTACACCTTC. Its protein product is CASSPPGTEYGYTF.

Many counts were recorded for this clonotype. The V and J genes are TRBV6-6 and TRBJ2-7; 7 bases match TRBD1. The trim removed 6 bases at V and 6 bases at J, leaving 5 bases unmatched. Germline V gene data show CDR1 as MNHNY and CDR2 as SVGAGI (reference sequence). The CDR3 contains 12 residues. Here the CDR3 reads CASRSTGIEQYF. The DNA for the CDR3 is TGTGCCAGCAGATCGACAGGGATCGAGCAGTACTTC.

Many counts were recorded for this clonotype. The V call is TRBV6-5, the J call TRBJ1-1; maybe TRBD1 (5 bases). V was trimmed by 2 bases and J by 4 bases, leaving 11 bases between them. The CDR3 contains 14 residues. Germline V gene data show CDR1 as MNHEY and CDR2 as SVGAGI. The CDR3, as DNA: TGTGCCAGCAGTTACGCAGGGTTGAGCACTGAAGCTTTCTTT. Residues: CASSYAGLSTEAFF.

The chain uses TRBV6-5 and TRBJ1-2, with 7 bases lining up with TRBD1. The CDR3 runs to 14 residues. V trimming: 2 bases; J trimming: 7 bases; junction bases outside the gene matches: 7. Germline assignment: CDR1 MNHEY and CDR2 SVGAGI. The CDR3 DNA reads TGTGCCAGCAGTTACCCCGACAGGGCGGGTGGCTACACCTTC. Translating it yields CASSYPDRAGGYTF.

The CDR3 DNA follows: TGTGCCAGCAGCTTAGAAGTGGGGGCCTACGAGCAGTACTTC. Translating gives CASSLEVGAYEQYF. This chain uses TRBV13 with TRBJ2-7; D possibly uses TRBD1 or TRBD2 (5 bases each). V lost 1 base and J lost 2, with 9 bases in between. The germline gives CDR1 PRHDT, CDR2 FYEKMQ (reference sequence). CDR3 length: 14 amino acids.

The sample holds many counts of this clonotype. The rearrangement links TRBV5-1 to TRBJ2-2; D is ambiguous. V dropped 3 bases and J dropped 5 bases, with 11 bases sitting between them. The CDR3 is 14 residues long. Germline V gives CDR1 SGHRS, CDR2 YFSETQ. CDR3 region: CASSSQTPTGELFF. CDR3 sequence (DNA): TGCGCCAGCAGCTCGCAGACACCGACCGGGGAGCTGTTTTTT. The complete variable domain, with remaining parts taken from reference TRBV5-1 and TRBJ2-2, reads KAGVTQTPRYLIKTRGQQVTLSCSPISGHRSVSWYQQTPGQGLQFLFEYFSETQRNKGNFPGRFSGRQFSNSRSEMNVSTLELGDSALYLCASSSQTPTGELFFGEGSRLTVL.

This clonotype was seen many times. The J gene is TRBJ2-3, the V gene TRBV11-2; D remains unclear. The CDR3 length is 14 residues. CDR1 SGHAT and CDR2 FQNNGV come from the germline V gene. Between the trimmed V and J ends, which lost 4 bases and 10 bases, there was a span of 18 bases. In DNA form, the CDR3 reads TGTGCCAGCAGCTCCTCCCACTTATCTTTGGCGCAGTATTTT. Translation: CASSSSHLSLAQYF.

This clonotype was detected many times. The CDR3 here is CASSYAPGAGANVLTF. CDR3 coding DNA: TGTGCCAGCAGTTACGCTCCTGGGGCTGGGGCCAACGTCCTGACTTTC. The chain recombines TRBV6-5 with TRBJ2-6; the D is unclear. V was cut by 2 bases and J by 2 bases, with 10 bases left in between. The V gene's germline CDR1 is MNHEY and CDR2 SVGAGI. This CDR3 contains 16 residues.

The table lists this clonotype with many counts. CDR3 bases: TGTGCCAGCAGTGCGGGACAGCAAGAGACCCAGTACTTC. The encoded protein is CASSAGQQETQYF. This chain connects TRBV25-1 to TRBJ2-5; the match to TRBD1 covers 7 bases. The CDR3 extends over 13 amino acids. Trimming cost V 4 bases and J 2 bases; bases outside gene matches: 1. CDR1 MGHDK and CDR2 SYGVNS come from the germline V gene.

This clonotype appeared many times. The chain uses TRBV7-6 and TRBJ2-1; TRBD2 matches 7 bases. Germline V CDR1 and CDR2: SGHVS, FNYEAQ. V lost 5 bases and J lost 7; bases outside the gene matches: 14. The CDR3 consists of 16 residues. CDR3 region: CASSPWGGSWVNEQFF. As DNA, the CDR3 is TGTGCCAGCAGCCCCTGGGGAGGGTCGTGGGTGAATGAGCAGTTCTTC. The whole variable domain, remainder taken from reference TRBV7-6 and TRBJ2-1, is GAGVSQSPRYKVTKRGQDVALRCDPISGHVSLYWYRQALGQGPEFLTYFNYEAQQDKSGLPNDRFSAERPEGSISTLTIQRTEQRDSAMYRCASSPWGGSWVNEQFFGPGTRLTVL.